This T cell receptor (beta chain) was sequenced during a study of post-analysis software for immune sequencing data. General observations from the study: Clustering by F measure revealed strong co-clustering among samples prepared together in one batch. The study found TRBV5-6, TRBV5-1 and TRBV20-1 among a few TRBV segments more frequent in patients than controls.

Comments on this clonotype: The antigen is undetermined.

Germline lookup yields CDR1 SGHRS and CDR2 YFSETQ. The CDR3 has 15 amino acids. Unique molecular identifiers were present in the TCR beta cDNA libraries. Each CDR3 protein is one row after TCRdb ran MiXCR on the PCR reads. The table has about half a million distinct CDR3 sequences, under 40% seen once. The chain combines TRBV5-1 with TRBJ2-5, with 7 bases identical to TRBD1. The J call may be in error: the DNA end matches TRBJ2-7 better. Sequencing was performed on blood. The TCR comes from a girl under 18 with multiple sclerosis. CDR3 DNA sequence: TGCGCCAGCAGGATAACCGGGACAGATGTTTACGAGCAGTACTTC. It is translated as CASRITGTDVYEQYF.